This T cell receptor (beta chain) was identified during a study of response to subunit inactivated influenza vaccine. Details on this clonotype: The antigen is undetermined.

Losses at the gene ends were 1 base for V and 3 bases for J; bases not matched to a gene: 9. CDR3 size: 18 residues. Germline values: CDR1 LGHDT, CDR2 YNNKEL (reference sequence). Findings of the study overall: The authors suggested that few new T cells are recruited per seasonal influenza vaccination.

TCRdb analysed the RT-PCR reads with MiXCR anew, one entry per CDR3 protein. The data contain 650,000 to 850,000 distinct CDR3 sequences, approximately 15% of them seen just once; the ten biggest clones take up 5.5% to 7%. Material: PBMCs from blood, obtained roughly 2 weeks before vaccination. This TCR was sampled from a man in his fifties or sixties who received an inactivated influenza vaccine. The chain is built from TRBV3-1 and TRBJ2-1, with TRBD2 matching 10 bases. CDR3 in DNA: TGTGCCAGCAGCCAAGCTACCAGACTAGCGGGTAACTACAATGAGCAGTTCTTC. Protein sequence: CASSQATRLAGNYNEQFF.